This paragraph covers one TCR beta chain sequence. This sample is drawn from a study of blood T cell repertoires in COVID-19. V lost 4 bases, J lost 0 bases, and 6 bases stayed unmatched. CDR3 length: 15 residues. Germline loops: CDR1 SGHRS, CDR2 YFSETQ. Repertoires were generated with immunoSEQ multiplex PCR, while TCRdb's copy carries only in-frame clones and drops some. The profile covers 170,000 or so clones, with about 87% appearing a single time and about 3% taken by the ten largest. Sequencing used peripheral blood. The V and J genes are TRBV5-1 and TRBJ1-1; 7 positions match TRBD1. This receptor was identified in a man aged 35-49 years with active or convalescent COVID-19. This chain's CDR3 is CASSPRDSMNTEAFF. DNA of the CDR3: TGCGCCAGCAGCCCCCGGGACAGCATGAACACTGAAGCTTTCTTT. The full variable domain, in which reference TRBV5-1 and TRBJ1-1 provide the parts outside the CDR3, is KAGVTQTPRYLIKTRGQQVTLSCSPISGHRSVSWYQQTPGQGLQFLFEYFSETQRNKGNFPGRFSGRQFSNSRSEMNVSTLELGDSALYLCASSPRDSMNTEAFFGQGTRLTVV.